This T cell receptor beta chain was sequenced for a study of cytomegalovirus exposure and HLA in healthy donors. Study background: A subsequent analysis reported that the 95 to 150 validation repertoires were produced on the same platform that had also been used for the 666 first-cohort repertoires.

CDR3 length equals 17 residues. The V gene's germline CDR1 is SGHTS and CDR2 YDEGEE. The V and J ends lost 5 bases and 3 bases respectively, with 24 bases between them. For this clone: Its antigen remains unknown.

Study findings and constraints: Clusters of TCRs from the first cohort tended to co-occur in the 95 to 150 validation repertoires (as a later analysis found). In vitro work confirmed that a few CMV-associated chains recognize CMV antigens. Overall, around 160 TCR beta chains were annotated as cytomegalovirus-associated.

Sequenced by immunoSEQ multiplex PCR; TCRdb stores in-frame clones only, minus some. The profile shows about 400,000 clones, 86% of them singletons. The chain is built from TRBV5-8 and TRBJ2-7; TRBD2 might be the D (5 bases). Source material: PBMCs. This clonotype originated in a young woman in good health and CMV-seronegative. The CDR3 loop reads CASRQRVGNARDYEQYF. The CDR3 DNA sequence: TGTGCCAGCAGACAGAGGGTCGGGAACGCCCGGGACTACGAGCAGTACTTC.